The 27 T cell receptor beta chains below were found in one sample sequenced in a study of blood T cells in healthy people across ages. It was with a sample-barcoded 5' primer and a J-beta primer mix that a second PCR of about 6 to 12 cycles was run. Each CDR3 protein is one row after TCRdb ran MiXCR on the 5' RACE reads. The sample contains some 1.5 million distinct CDR3 sequences, over 25% of which appear only once. The specimen was blood. The origin of the receptors is a woman in her thirties in good health.

V and J are TRBV14 and TRBJ2-1, with D tentatively TRBD2 (5 bases). CDR1 is SGHDN, CDR2 FVKESK, per germline. V lost 7 bases and J lost 14, with 18 bases in between. The CDR3 loop spans 12 amino acids. For the CDR3, the DNA is TGTGCCAGCACTCCAGGTATGGGGAGTAAGTTCTTC. This encodes CASTPGMGSKFF.

This clonotype has just a few counts. The gene calls are TRBV5-1 and TRBJ2-1; D possibly corresponds to TRBD1 (5 bases). The V gene lost 3 bases and the J gene lost 8 bases, with 18 bases spanning the gap. The CDR3 length is 15 residues. Germline V lookup: CDR1 SGHRS, CDR2 YFSETQ. This chain's CDR3 is CASSSADNLGHEQFF. The CDR3, as DNA: TGCGCCAGCAGCTCTGCGGACAACTTGGGCCATGAGCAGTTCTTC.

This clonotype was seen more than once but under ten times. V gene TRBV5-1 combines with J gene TRBJ2-3, with 8 bases matching TRBD2. This CDR3 contains 16 residues. J was trimmed by 3 bases and V by 4 bases; bases with no gene match: 10. Germline-derived CDR1 and CDR2 are SGHRS and YFSETQ. This chain's CDR3 is CASSLGAGVNTDTQYF. The DNA for the CDR3 is TGCGCCAGCAGCCTGGGAGCGGGAGTCAATACAGATACGCAGTATTTT.

This chain connects TRBV27 to TRBJ1-1; the D is unclear. The CDR3 contains 12 residues. V lost 5 bases and J 7 bases, leaving 11 bases between the germline ends. Germline values: CDR1 MNHEY, CDR2 SMNVEV (reference sequence). CDR3 DNA sequence: TGTGCCAGCAGTAGAAACGGGCTTGAAGCTTTCTTT. Protein: CASSRNGLEAFF.

V and J are TRBV28 and TRBJ1-2; tentative D call: TRBD1 (5 bases). This CDR3 spans 12 amino acids. The germline V gene has CDR1 MDHEN and CDR2 SYDVKM. V dropped 6 bases and J dropped 6 bases, with 11 bases sitting between them. This chain's CDR3 is CASRSLRDGYTF. CDR3 bases: TGTGCCAGCAGATCCCTCAGGGATGGCTACACCTTC.

This clonotype was seen at least ten times. The chain carries TRBV25-1 and TRBJ2-5; D is perhaps TRBD2 (6 bases). The CDR3 is made up of 14 amino acids. Looked up from germline, CDR1 is MGHDK and CDR2 is SYGVNS. Trimming left V 3 bases short and J 9 bases short, with 17 bases between. The CDR3 sequence is CASSDSGTRRSQYF. The CDR3 nucleotides are TGTGCCAGCAGTGACTCCGGGACTCGTCGGTCCCAGTACTTC.

This sequence joins TRBV23-1 and TRBJ2-7; the match to TRBD2 covers 9 bases. TRBV23-1 is reported as an ORF; its role is uncertain. The CDR3 has 14 amino acids. V lost 7 bases and J lost 7; bases outside the gene matches: 11. As DNA, the CDR3 is TGCGCCAGCAAAAGCGGGGGGAACACCGGGGAGCAGTACTTC. It yields the protein CASKSGGNTGEQYF.

The chain is built from TRBV24-1 and TRBJ2-1; D is unresolved. This CDR3 is 15 amino acids long. V lost 2 bases and J 4 bases, leaving 11 bases between the germline ends. Germline CDR1 is KGHDR and CDR2 is SFDVKD. This CDR3 reads CATSDSLLLYNEQFF. In DNA, the CDR3 is TGTGCCACCAGTGATTCCTTACTACTTTACAATGAGCAGTTCTTC.

This clonotype was observed at least ten times. The chain carries TRBV28 and TRBJ2-7, with a possible D match to TRBD1 (5 bases). In germline, CDR1 is MDHEN, CDR2 SYDVKM. CDR3 length: 13 residues. V gave up 6 bases and J gave up 2 bases, with 11 bases separating them. CDR3 region: CASSRTPTYEQYF. In DNA, the CDR3 is TGTGCCAGCAGCCGGACACCAACCTACGAGCAGTACTTC.

This clonotype has just one count. The chain couples TRBV29-1 to TRBJ2-4; TRBD2 agrees at 16 bases. J was trimmed by 13 bases and V by 7 bases; bases with no gene match: 13. CDR1 and CDR2 from the germline V gene are SQVTM and ANQGSEA. This CDR3 contains 15 residues. The DNA for the CDR3 is TGCAGCGCTAATTCGGGACTAGCGGGAGGGGTTGAGCAGTACTTC. Its translation is CSANSGLAGGVEQYF.

This clonotype was recorded a few times. The J gene is TRBJ1-1, the V gene TRBV7-9; D is uncertain. The germline V gene has CDR1 SEHNR and CDR2 FQNEAQ (reference sequence). V lost 5 bases and J 3 bases, leaving 13 bases between the germline ends. The CDR3 has 14 residues. The CDR3 spells CASSPKRGYTEAFF. CDR3 sequence (DNA): TGTGCCAGCAGCCCCAAGCGGGGTTACACTGAAGCTTTCTTT.

The chain couples TRBV10-3 to TRBJ2-3; a weak D match, TRBD1 (5 bases). Germline assignment: CDR1 ENHRY and CDR2 SYGVKD. Trimming removed 5 bases at V and 4 bases at J, with 10 bases between. The CDR3 loop spans 13 amino acids. CDR3 coding DNA: TGTGCCATCAGTACCAGGGCCCCAGATACGCAGTATTTT. Amino acids: CAISTRAPDTQYF.

The chain recombines TRBV18 with TRBJ1-2; 7 bases align to TRBD1. From germline, CDR1 is KGHSH and CDR2 LQKENI. This CDR3 is built from 15 residues. The ends lost 3 bases at V and 3 bases at J; junction bases unmatched: 7. CDR3 region: CASSPSPGQHYGYTF. The CDR3 DNA follows: TGTGCCAGCTCACCGTCTCCGGGACAGCACTATGGCTACACCTTC.

V is TRBV7-9 and J is TRBJ2-7; 9 bases fit TRBD1. CDR1 and CDR2 from the germline V gene are SEHNR and FQNEAQ (reference sequence). V gave up 6 bases and J gave up 2 bases; unmatched junction bases: 11. The CDR3 is 16 amino acids. Here the CDR3 reads CASSTRGTGKAYEQYF. Here the CDR3 DNA reads TGTGCCAGCAGTACGAGGGGGACAGGGAAGGCCTACGAGCAGTACTTC.

There are a few counts of this clonotype. J is TRBJ2-3 and V is TRBV6-5, with TRBD2 matching 11 bases. Germline lookup yields CDR1 MNHEY and CDR2 SVGAGI. The CDR3 is 17 amino acids. Unmatched junction bases numbered 12, after V lost 5 bases and J lost 5 bases. The CDR3 reads CASSHPPTSGVLDTQYF. Written as DNA, the CDR3 is TGTGCCAGCAGTCACCCTCCGACTAGCGGGGTCCTAGATACGCAGTATTTT.

This clonotype was recorded a few times. V and J are TRBV28 and TRBJ2-1; 13 nucleotides line up with TRBD2. The CDR3 runs to 15 residues. V lost 6 bases and J lost 10; bases outside the gene matches: 9. CDR1 MDHEN and CDR2 SYDVKM come from the germline V gene. Here the CDR3 reads CASSLTSGGSKEQFF. CDR3 sequence (DNA): TGTGCCAGCAGCCTGACTAGCGGGGGGAGTAAGGAGCAGTTCTTC. Together with reference TRBV28 and TRBJ2-1, the CDR3 gives the full variable domain: DVKVTQSSRYLVKRTGEKVFLECVQDMDHENMFWYRQDPGLGLRLIYFSYDVKMKEKGDIPEGYSVSREKKERFSLILESASTNQTSMYLCASSLTSGGSKEQFFGPGTRLTVL.

This clonotype was observed a handful of times. The chain couples TRBV7-2 to TRBJ1-4, with D perhaps matching TRBD1 (6 bases). Trimming removed 2 bases from V and 6 bases from J, with 7 bases in between. Germline lookup yields CDR1 SGHTA and CDR2 FQGNSA. This CDR3 has 13 amino acids. CDR3 nucleotide sequence: TGTGCCAGCAGCTTACACAGGGATGAAAAACTGTTTTTT. Encoded protein: CASSLHRDEKLFF.

The rearrangement joins TRBV29-1 to TRBJ1-4, with D perhaps matching TRBD1 (6 bases). V lost 7 bases to trimming and J lost 4 bases, with 13 bases between them. There are 13 residues in the CDR3. CDR1 is SQVTM and CDR2 is ANQGSEA in the germline V gene. The CDR3 coding sequence is TGCAGCGCGTTCGGGGGCGGTAATGAAAAACTGTTTTTT. As protein: CSAFGGGNEKLFF.

The rearrangement joins TRBV6-5 to TRBJ1-2, with 7 nucleotides matching TRBD1. Germline V lookup: CDR1 MNHEY, CDR2 SVGAGI. After removal of 5 bases from V and 0 bases from J, the junction contained 6 bases not matched to a gene. The CDR3 sequence is 15 residues long. This CDR3 is CASSPNRGSNYGYTF. DNA of the CDR3: TGTGCCAGCAGTCCCAACAGGGGATCTAACTATGGCTACACCTTC.

The table lists this clonotype with a few counts. The chain couples TRBV7-2 to TRBJ2-4; TRBD2 is a possible D gene (6 bases). V was clipped by 3 bases and J by 1 base, with 19 bases between them. The CDR3 spans 18 residues. Germline V lookup: CDR1 SGHTA, CDR2 FQGNSA. CDR3 bases: TGTGCCAGCAGCTTGCGGACGGGAGTGACCATGGCCAAAAACATTCAGTACTTC. This encodes CASSLRTGVTMAKNIQYF.

Many counts were recorded for this clonotype. V gene TRBV29-1 combines with J gene TRBJ2-5, with 7 bases fitting TRBD1. V was clipped by 0 bases and J by 4 bases; unmatched bases: 8. The CDR3 is 15 amino acids. Germline-derived CDR1 and CDR2 are SQVTM and ANQGSEA. DNA of the CDR3: TGCAGCGTTGAAGATTGGAAGGGGGCGAGAGAGACCCAGTACTTC. Its translation: CSVEDWKGARETQYF.

About this clonotype itself: It may be a read error: a sequence one base away is much more abundant. The chain recombines TRBV29-1 with TRBJ2-3, with D unclear. The CDR3 contains 10 residues. The germline V gene encodes CDR1 SQVTM and CDR2 ANQGSEA. CDR3 nucleotides: TGCAACGTTGACACAGATACGCAGTATTTT. It yields the protein CNVDTDTQYF.

As to this clonotype: This sequence may be a read error, since a much larger clone differs from it by one base. The chain combines TRBV9 with TRBJ1-5; D gene uncertain. Looked up from germline, CDR1 is SGDLS and CDR2 is YYNGEE. The CDR3 is made up of 14 amino acids. V shed 3 bases and J shed 9 bases, with 16 bases lying between them. CDR3 in DNA: TGTGCCAGCAGCGGCATGGGCTCGGGTCGGCCCCAGCATTTT. The encoded protein is CASSGMGSGRPQHF.

The chain uses TRBV20-1 and TRBJ2-3; unclear D gene. The V and J ends lost 3 bases and 4 bases respectively, with 11 bases between them. The CDR3 is 13 residues long. Looked up from germline, CDR1 is DFQATT and CDR2 is SNEGSKA (reference sequence). CDR3 loop: CSARKGDPDTQYF. CDR3 in DNA: TGCAGTGCTAGGAAAGGTGATCCAGATACGCAGTATTTT.

This clonotype was detected many times. The chain carries TRBV2 and TRBJ1-1; weak D call: TRBD1 (5 bases). CDR1 and CDR2 (germline): SNHLY, FYNNEI. The CDR3 is made up of 12 amino acids. Trimming left V 7 bases short and J 11 bases short, with 17 bases between. CDR3 DNA sequence: TGTGCCAGCAAAGGGACGGCCATGAGGGCTTTCTTT. The encoded protein is CASKGTAMRAFF.

This clonotype has at least ten counts. The CDR3 loop is CSASAGTKNIQYF. The CDR3 DNA reads as TGCAGTGCTAGTGCGGGGACCAAAAACATTCAGTACTTC. The chain employs TRBV20-1 and TRBJ2-4; D perhaps matches TRBD2 (6 bases). The germline CDR1 and CDR2 sequences are DFQATT and SNEGSKA (reference sequence). The CDR3 has 13 amino acids. The V end lost 3 bases, the J end lost 2 bases, and 8 bases lay between the germline ends.

Here the CDR3 reads CASSPVRGLVLADTQYF. DNA of the CDR3: TGTGCCAGCAGCCCCGTGCGGGGGCTCGTCCTGGCAGATACGCAGTATTTT. The gene calls are TRBV7-9 and TRBJ2-3; TRBD2 is a possible D gene (7 bases). V lost 5 bases to trimming and J lost 4 bases, with 22 bases between them. The CDR3 is made up of 17 amino acids. Per the germline V gene, CDR1 is SEHNR and CDR2 is FQNEAQ (reference sequence).